Listed below are T cell receptor beta chains from one sample, sequenced in a study of cytomegalovirus exposure and HLA in healthy donors. The assay was immunoSEQ multiplex PCR, and TCRdb's table has in-frame clones only and misses some. This table holds about 150,000 clones, 80% found once. The sample taken for sequencing was PBMCs. Receptors originate from a middle-aged woman in good health and CMV-seronegative. Each CDR3 is given with its conserved first and last residue. The D gene is left open where the match is weak. Clone sizes are given selectively: once, few, many, or a class where the clone is expanded.

TGTGCCAGCTCACCACCAAATTTTCAGGGTGAATCTGGAAACACCATATATTTT,CASSPPNFQGESGNTIYF,-,TRBJ1-3,-,TRBV18
TGTGCTAGTGGTTCGATAACAGGGTTGGAGAATACGCAGTATTTT,CASGSITGLENTQYF,-,TRBJ2-3,-,TRBV12-5
TGTGCCAGCAGTTCCCGGATCGCTACTAGAAATGAGCAGTTCTTC,CASSSRIATRNEQFF,-,TRBJ2-1,once,TRBV11-3
TGTGCCACCAGCAGTGGAGGGGTTTGGTTGAGCGCTGAAGCTTTCTTT,CATSSGGVWLSAEAFF,-,TRBJ1-1,-,TRBV15
TGTGCCAGCAGTTTTTCGGCCGGAGTCTATGGCTACACCTTC,CASSFSAGVYGYTF,-,TRBJ1-2,-,TRBV28
TGTGCCAGCAGCTTGCGTTGGGGGGGGGTCACAGATACGCAGTATTTT,CASSLRWGGVTDTQYF,TRBD2,TRBJ2-3,-,TRBV5-4
TGTGCCAGTAGTATAGGGAGGATCCAGCCCCAGCATTTT,CASSIGRIQPQHF,-,TRBJ1-5,-,TRBV19
TGTCCTGGGAGCGCTACGGACAGGGATCCTCTTTGGTACTTC,CPGSATDRDPLWYF,-,TRBJ2-7,-,TRBV22-1
TGTGCCAGCAGTTTAGAGGGGGCGAAAGAAAAACTGTTTTTT,CASSLEGAKEKLFF,TRBD1,TRBJ1-4,few,TRBV28
TGTGCCAGCAGCTTGGGACACTTAGGCCAGCCCCAGCATTTT,CASSLGHLGQPQHF,-,TRBJ1-5,-,TRBV5-8
TGTGCCAGCAGCCCCCTGTCTGGGGGCTTCTCCTATGGCTACACCTTC,CASSPLSGGFSYGYTF,-,TRBJ1-2,-,TRBV11-2
TGTGCCAGCAGCCCCCCCGGTACCTATGGCTACACCTTC,CASSPPGTYGYTF,-,TRBJ1-2,-,TRBV14
TGTGCCAGCAGCTCGCCGGAGGGCCTGAACACCGGGGAGCTGTTTTTT,CASSSPEGLNTGELFF,-,TRBJ2-2,-,TRBV7-6
TGTGCCAGCAGTGCGGGACAGCCGAACACCGGGGAGCTGTTTTTT,CASSAGQPNTGELFF,TRBD1,TRBJ2-2,-,TRBV25-1
TGTGCCAGCAGTGGGGGGGGCGGTAGCACAGATACGCAGTATTTT,CASSGGGGSTDTQYF,-,TRBJ2-3,-,TRBV5-4
TGTGCCAGCAGCCAAAGCGGATCCGGCCGGAACACCATATATTTT,CASSQSGSGRNTIYF,-,TRBJ1-3,few,TRBV14
TGTGCCAGCAGCCGACGGACTCCCACGGGGACCGGGGAGCTGTTTTTT,CASSRRTPTGTGELFF,-,TRBJ2-2,-,TRBV13
TGTGCCAGCAGTACAGGGATTGGAAACACCATATATTTT,CASSTGIGNTIYF,-,TRBJ1-3,-,TRBV2
TGTGCCAGCAATCACCGCGTAAATCGCGATGAGCAGTTCTTC,CASNHRVNRDEQFF,-,TRBJ2-1,-,TRBV11-2
TGTGCCAGCAGTTTTCAGGGGGCGGGTGAAAAACTGTTTTTT,CASSFQGAGEKLFF,TRBD1,TRBJ1-4,few,TRBV27
TGTGCCAGCAGTTACTCGATGGGAGGGACTAATTCACCCCTCCACTTT,CASSYSMGGTNSPLHF,-,TRBJ1-6,-,TRBV6-5
TGCGCCAGCAGCCAAGGGATGGGGCTTGGCTACACCTTC,CASSQGMGLGYTF,-,TRBJ1-2,-,TRBV4-1
TGTGCCAGCTCACCTTTTAGACAGGGAATGGACTCCTACGAGCAGTACTTC,CASSPFRQGMDSYEQYF,TRBD1,TRBJ2-7,-,TRBV18
TGTGCTAGTGGTTTGGTAATAGCGGGGGGGCGAGTTAATGAGCAGTTCTTC,CASGLVIAGGRVNEQFF,TRBD2,TRBJ2-1,-,TRBV12-5
TGTGCCTGGAGTCCGGGACAGAGTAATGGCTACACCTTC,CAWSPGQSNGYTF,TRBD1,TRBJ1-2,-,TRBV30
TGTGCCAGCAGCAAAGGAGGGGTGAAGAATGAGCAGTTCTTC,CASSKGGVKNEQFF,-,TRBJ2-1,-,TRBV9
TGTGCCAGCAGCCAACGACTAGCGGGGGAGCAAGAGACCCAGTACTTC,CASSQRLAGEQETQYF,TRBD2,TRBJ2-5,-,TRBV4-2
TGTGCCAGCAGCCTCGGGTGGGCTAATGAAAAACTGTTTTTT,CASSLGWANEKLFF,-,TRBJ1-4,-,TRBV7-8
TGTGCCAGCAGCTTCCAGCGCGCAGATACGCAGTATTTT,CASSFQRADTQYF,-,TRBJ2-3,-,TRBV7-6
TGTGCCAGCACCCCGGGGCGGGAGAGGTCCCAGTACTTC,CASTPGRERSQYF,TRBD2,TRBJ2-5,-,TRBV6-1
TGTGCCAGCAGCCAAGATCCATACTCGCGGAGACAGGGTAGCTACACCTTC,CASSQDPYSRRQGSYTF,TRBD1,TRBJ1-2,-,TRBV4-2